One sample yielded the 20 T cell receptor beta chains listed below, sequenced in a study of T cells after yellow fever vaccination. From the 5' RACE reads, TCRdb called clonotypes with MiXCR, one entry per CDR3 protein. The profile shows 230,000 or so distinct CDR3 sequences, 6.5% to 7.5% of them singletons. Specimen: CD4+ T cells sorted from PBMCs, collected on the day of the yellow fever booster vaccination. The receptors come from a young man who received the YFV17D yellow fever vaccine.

The V and J genes are TRBV3-1 and TRBJ2-1; D could derive from TRBD1 or TRBD2 (5 bases each). Trimming shortened V by 2 bases and J by 10 bases, and 18 bases separated the two germline ends. CDR1 is LGHDT and CDR2 is YNNKEL in the germline V gene (reference sequence). The CDR3 is made up of 15 amino acids. The CDR3 region is CASSQSGRDRKEQFF. The CDR3 DNA reads TGTGCCAGCAGCCAAAGCGGCCGGGACCGCAAGGAGCAGTTCTTC.

This clonotype was seen more than once but under ten times. For the CDR3, the DNA is TGTGCCAGCAGCTTGCGGGACAGTTCCTACGAGCAGTACTTC. It translates to CASSLRDSSYEQYF. The V call is TRBV5-4, the J call TRBJ2-7, with 7 nucleotides matching TRBD1. The CDR3 is 14 amino acids. V gave up 1 base and J gave up 1 base; unmatched junction bases: 2. The V gene's germline CDR1 is SGHNT and CDR2 YYREEE (reference sequence).

The chain couples TRBV19 to TRBJ2-4; D may be TRBD1 (6 bases). The CDR3 extends over 15 amino acids. Looked up from germline, CDR1 is LNHDA and CDR2 is SQIVND (reference sequence). Trimming pared 7 bases from V and 3 bases from J, leaving 16 bases between. CDR3 sequence reads: CASTNTGQVKNIQYF. CDR3 coding DNA: TGTGCCAGTACGAACACAGGGCAGGTCAAAAACATTCAGTACTTC.

This clonotype has only a few counts. This chain uses TRBV7-9 with TRBJ1-4, with D perhaps matching TRBD1 (5 bases). Germline V CDR1 and CDR2: SEHNR, FQNEAQ (reference sequence). V lost 2 bases and J 7 bases, leaving 17 bases between the germline ends. The CDR3 loop spans 16 amino acids. CDR3 sequence: CASSLYQGEAGEKLFF. For the CDR3, the DNA is TGTGCCAGCAGCTTATACCAGGGAGAGGCGGGTGAAAAACTGTTTTTT.

The chain links TRBV12-3 or TRBV12-4 to TRBJ2-1, with 9 positions matching TRBD2. This CDR3 has 15 amino acids. J was trimmed by 9 bases and V by 3 bases; bases with no gene match: 9. CDR3 region: CASSFLAGPGAEQFF. CDR3 nucleotide sequence: TGTGCCAGCAGTTTTCTAGCGGGACCCGGGGCTGAGCAGTTCTTC.

As concerns this clonotype: Just one base apart from a much larger clone, this may be a read error. The rearrangement joins TRBV12-3 or TRBV12-4 to TRBJ1-5; unclear D gene. This CDR3 has 14 residues. The CDR3 bases are TGTGCCAGCAGTCAAGGTTATAGCAAGCAGCCCCAGCATTTT. Residues: CASSQGYSKQPQHF.

The V call is TRBV7-2, the J call TRBJ2-7; 8 nucleotides agree with TRBD2. Germline CDR1 and CDR2: SGHTA and FQGNSA. The V segment lost 6 bases and the J segment 2 bases; nucleotides outside the gene matches: 6. The CDR3 is 14 amino acids. CDR3 sequence (DNA): TGTGCCAGCAGTAGGAGCGGGAGTGCCTACGAGCAGTACTTC. Amino acids: CASSRSGSAYEQYF.

Ten or more counts support this clonotype. The V gene is TRBV5-1, the J gene TRBJ2-5; TRBD1 aligns across 10 bases. The CDR3 length is 15 residues. CDR1 and CDR2 from the germline V gene are SGHRS and YFSETQ. The V segment lost 1 base and the J segment 5 bases; nucleotides outside the gene matches: 5. The CDR3, as DNA: TGCGCCAGCAGCTTGAACGGACAGGGGGTTGAGACCCAGTACTTC. Translated: CASSLNGQGVETQYF.

Many counts were recorded for this clonotype. The rearrangement joins TRBV7-2 to TRBJ2-1, with TRBD1 identical over 8 bases. V lost 5 bases and J lost 7; bases outside the gene matches: 13. This CDR3 spans 16 amino acids. Germline lookup yields CDR1 SGHTA and CDR2 FQGNSA. This CDR3 is CASSQSWQGATNEQFF. CDR3 nucleotides: TGTGCCAGCAGCCAGTCCTGGCAGGGGGCGACTAATGAGCAGTTCTTC.

V is TRBV4-3 and J is TRBJ2-2; D may match TRBD1 or TRBD2 (6 bases each). In germline, CDR1 is LGHNA, CDR2 YSLEER. The CDR3 extends over 16 amino acids. V lost 4 bases, J lost 5 bases, and 17 bases lay in between. The DNA of the CDR3 is TGCGCCAGCAGCCCCCTTGGAGGGGGTGGTACCGGGGAGCTGTTTTTT. This translates into CASSPLGGGGTGELFF.

J is TRBJ1-6 and V is TRBV5-8, with TRBD1 matching 9 bases. This CDR3 comprises 12 residues. Unmatched junction bases numbered 5, after V lost 5 bases and J lost 14 bases. Germline-derived CDR1 and CDR2 are SGHTS and YDEGEE. The CDR3 DNA follows: TGTGCCAGCAGTTGGGACAGGGAGTCCCTCCACTTT. This codes for CASSWDRESLHF.

This clonotype was detected only a few times. The chain carries TRBV20-1 and TRBJ2-7; perhaps D is TRBD1 or TRBD2 (5 bases each). Trimming stripped 0 bases from V and 0 bases from J, with 9 bases between. This CDR3 is 14 amino acids long. The germline V gene encodes CDR1 DFQATT and CDR2 SNEGSKA (reference sequence). The CDR3 spells CSARELGTSYEQYF. The CDR3 DNA sequence: TGCAGTGCTAGAGAATTAGGGACCTCCTACGAGCAGTACTTC.

This clonotype was detected many times. The chain is built from TRBV20-1 and TRBJ2-5; possible D gene TRBD1, 8 bases. Per germline, CDR1 DFQATT and CDR2 SNEGSKA (reference sequence). The CDR3 extends over 18 amino acids. V was trimmed by 0 bases and J by 3 bases, leaving 23 bases between them. CDR3 DNA sequence: TGCAGTGCTAGAGATGCCCAGGGGGCTAGCGGAAGAAAAGAGACCCAGTACTTC. This sequence encodes CSARDAQGASGRKETQYF.

This clonotype was found a few times. The chain joins TRBV7-8 to TRBJ2-5, with a weak D call TRBD1 (6 bases). The CDR3 has 14 residues. V shed 3 bases and J shed 2 bases, with 10 bases lying between them. CDR1 SGHVS and CDR2 FQNEAQ come from the germline V gene. This chain's CDR3 is CASSFRTDQETQYF. The CDR3, as DNA: TGTGCCAGCAGCTTTAGGACAGATCAAGAGACCCAGTACTTC.

This clonotype was observed a handful of times. As DNA, the CDR3 is TGTGCCAGCAGTTTAACATTCCCCGGGGAGCTGTTTTTT. It translates to CASSLTFPGELFF. The rearrangement uses TRBV28 and TRBJ2-2, with D unresolved. This CDR3 comprises 13 residues. Trimming removed 2 bases at V and 6 bases at J, with 7 bases between. The germline V gene encodes CDR1 MDHEN and CDR2 SYDVKM. The variable domain in full, completed from reference TRBV28 and TRBJ2-2, reads DVKVTQSSRYLVKRTGEKVFLECVQDMDHENMFWYRQDPGLGLRLIYFSYDVKMKEKGDIPEGYSVSREKKERFSLILESASTNQTSMYLCASSLTFPGELFFGEGSRLTVL.

In regard to this clonotype: An end of the junction does not agree with germline; a read error may underlie this. This chain connects TRBV20-1 to TRBJ2-1, with unresolved D. Germline lookup yields CDR1 DFQATT and CDR2 SNEGSKA (reference sequence). CDR3 size: 16 residues. Here the CDR3 DNA reads TGCAGTGCCAAGGAAAGATTAGGTCGGGCCTACAATGATCAGTTCTTC. Translating it yields CSAKERLGRAYNDQFF.

The rearrangement uses TRBV18 and TRBJ2-1; D perhaps matches TRBD1 (6 bases). Trimming stripped 3 bases from V and 8 bases from J, with 14 bases between. The CDR3 is made up of 14 amino acids. CDR1 and CDR2 (germline): KGHSH, LQKENI. CDR3: CASSPPGTRDEQFF. The CDR3 DNA follows: TGTGCCAGCTCACCTCCCGGGACAAGGGATGAGCAGTTCTTC.

This clonotype was seen only once. CDR3: CSAYTGTRRMYNEQFF. CDR3 nucleotides: TGCAGTGCTTATACCGGGACTAGAAGGATGTACAATGAGCAGTTCTTC. This rearrangement joins TRBV20-1 to TRBJ2-1; 8 nucleotides align to TRBD2. J lost 4 bases, V lost 5 bases, and 13 bases had no gene match. From germline, CDR1 is DFQATT and CDR2 SNEGSKA (reference sequence). This CDR3 comprises 16 residues.

This clonotype appeared a few times. The V gene is TRBV29-1, the J gene TRBJ1-3; D is uncertain. V was trimmed by 4 bases and J by 2 bases, leaving 6 bases between them. This CDR3 comprises 12 residues. Germline CDR1 SQVTM, CDR2 ANQGSEA. CDR3 sequence: CSVGWAGNTIYF. For the CDR3, the DNA is TGCAGCGTTGGGTGGGCTGGAAACACCATATATTTT.

The rearrangement links TRBV5-4 to TRBJ2-3; 7 bases align to TRBD1. Germline-derived CDR1 and CDR2 are SGHNT and YYREEE (reference sequence). The CDR3 length is 13 residues. V lost 6 bases and J lost 5; bases outside the gene matches: 6. The CDR3 DNA reads as TGTGCCAGCATGATAGCAGGGGGAGATACGCAGTATTTT. Translated, it gives CASMIAGGDTQYF.